The 3 T cell receptor beta chains listed next were all sequenced from one sample in a study of blood T cell repertoires in COVID-19. TCRdb's copy holds only in-frame clones and misses some; the assay was immunoSEQ multiplex PCR. The sample has approximately 200,000 clones, over 75% seen once. Sequencing used PBMCs or T cells enriched from blood (not recorded which). The receptor source for this set is a woman aged 35 to 49 with acute COVID-19.

This clone was detected only a few times. The chain carries TRBV3-1 (or the pseudogene TRBV3-2) and TRBJ2-4; D perhaps matches TRBD1 (6 bases). Germline V gives CDR1 LGHDT, CDR2 YNNKEL (reference sequence). The CDR3 runs 14 residues. V shed 4 bases and J shed 5 bases, with 12 bases lying between them. The CDR3 is CASSPPGQENIQYF. CDR3 DNA sequence: TGTGCCAGCAGCCCCCCGGGACAAGAAAACATTCAGTACTTC.

The chain carries TRBV30 and TRBJ2-3; D remains ambiguous. CDR1 GTSNPN and CDR2 SVGIG come from the germline V gene (reference sequence). V lost 1 base and J lost 9, with 5 bases in between. There are 10 residues in the CDR3. The CDR3 loop is CAWSGGTQYF. Written as DNA, the CDR3 is TGTGCCTGGAGTGGAGGAACGCAGTATTTT. The full variable domain, its missing parts supplied by reference TRBV30 and TRBJ2-3, is SQTIHQWPATLVQPVGSPLSLECTVEGTSNPNLYWYRQAAGRGLQLLFYSVGIGQISSEVPQNLSASRPQDRQFILSSKKLLLSDSGFYLCAWSGGTQYFGPGTRLTVL.

On this clone: One junction end does not reproduce the germline sequence, and a read error may be involved. The chain links TRBV23-1 to TRBJ2-1, with D possibly matching TRBD1 (6 bases). TRBV23-1 has ORF status, its function being uncertain. The CDR3 is 15 amino acids. Here the CDR3 reads CAPKERGNGYSEQFF. The CDR3 DNA is TGCGCCCCTAAGGAAAGGGGGAACGGGTACAGTGAGCAGTTCTTC.